The following is a TCR beta chain sequence with its context. Its antigen specificity is not known. Base qualities are not at hand, and no much larger clone is one base apart. TCRbeta CDR3 regions were amplified from genomic DNA by means of the immunoSEQ Assay, a bias-controlled multiplex PCR. In the authors' own workflow: The number of nucleated cells in each sample was estimated by amplification of reference gene primers within the assay. To quantify the absolute abundance of each unique TCRbeta CDR3 rearrangement, sequence reads were collapsed and filtered. For each sample, productive Simpson clonality was calculated as the square root of Simpson's diversity index across productive rearrangements. The immuneACCESS repertoire file appears here via TCRdb, limited to in-frame rearrangements. These files lack a portion of the clones; in checked studies, under half of the deficit traces to unresolved V genes, and the cause of the others is not known. V and J calls and clone size come straight from that table; D and trimming were deduced from the DNA. This sample comprises 180,000 or so clones, about 86% of them detected only once. Together, the top ten hold 0.99% of the sample.

Whole blood was collected in K2EDTA tubes by collaborating institutions according to the institutions' own protocols. For TCRbeta analysis, collaborator samples were shipped as frozen whole blood, as isolated PBMCs, or as DNA extracted from either sample type. The junction carries 24 bases between V and J, which are trimmed by 4 bases and 10 bases respectively. Spanning cysteine to phenylalanine, the CDR3 consists of 16 amino acids. CDR3 DNA only is kept here, 48 bases in frame from base 1. In the germline V gene, CDR1 corresponds to SGHTS and CDR2 to YDEGEE. The entry originates in a study of blood T cell repertoires in COVID-19 (dated by TCRdb to the early 2020s). At the level of the whole study: Samples covering the acute and convalescent phases of COVID-19 were provided by collaborators in the United States, Italy and Spain. The sample metadata nearly always contained a de-identified subject ID, COVID-19 status, age in years and sex. Samples came from the ongoing ImmuneRACE study (first 160 participants) plus 1,254 subjects from 6 global collaborators. Where available, HLA class I and class II types were obtained from metadata supplied by the sample provider rather than from assay-based typing. The repertoires were made available in a free public database intended to serve as a resource for research on the immune response to SARS-CoV-2. The material from the prospective study consisted of cDNA or gDNA derived from T cells, B-cell-depleted T cells, or PBMCs. The dataset comprised deeply sampled blood TCRbeta repertoires from subjects exposed to, actively infected with, or recovered from COVID-19. Broad study findings and their caveats: The amount of clinical and demographic metadata varied by source and participant and was provided uncurated.

The source material was peripheral blood. The TCR originated in a young man with acute or convalescent COVID-19. The V and J genes are TRBV5-8 and TRBJ2-1; the best D guess is TRBD2, with 5 bases matching. The nucleotide sequence is TGTGCCAGCAGCCCCCCTTGGCCAAGCGGTGGCGGAGAGCAGTTCTTC. Its protein product is CASSPPWPSGGGEQFF.